The 31 T cell receptor beta chains in this list originate from one sample, sequenced in a study of glioma-infiltrating T cells. TCR alpha and beta CDR3 regions were amplified from RNA using iRepertoire nested multiplex PCR. TCRdb reprocessed the multiplex PCR reads via MiXCR and lists one record per CDR3 protein. The sample records around 99,000 distinct CDR3 sequences, less than 30% being singletons. The sample taken for sequencing was glioma tissue, nonneoplastic brain tissue, or PBMCs (not recorded which). These receptors were obtained from a human donor with low-grade glioma or glioblastoma, undergoing nonglioma brain surgery, or in good health (not recorded which).

Worth noting for this clonotype: Since a much larger clone is just one base distant, this may be a read error. This sequence joins TRBV29-1 and TRBJ1-2; possibly TRBD1 for D (5 bases). CDR1 and CDR2 from the germline V gene are SQVTM and ANQGSEA. This CDR3 spans 12 amino acids. The CDR3 DNA is TGCAACGTGGGGACTTCTAACTATGGCTACACCTTC. Its protein is CNVGTSNYGYTF. The complete variable domain, with remaining parts taken from reference TRBV29-1 and TRBJ1-2, reads SAVISQKPSRDICQRGTSLTIQCQVDSQVTMMFWYRQQPGQSLTLIATANQGSEATYESGFVIDKFPISRPNLTFSTLTVSNMSPEDSSIYLCNVGTSNYGYTFGSGTRLTVV.

This clonotype was counted many times. The V call is TRBV3-1, the J call TRBJ1-5; D remains ambiguous. The germline V gene has CDR1 LGHDT and CDR2 YNNKEL (reference sequence). Deletions cut 4 bases from V and 8 bases from J, with 9 bases between. This CDR3 comprises 12 residues. The CDR3 protein is CASSRDTEPQHF. The CDR3 nucleotides read TGTGCCAGCAGCCGGGATACGGAGCCCCAGCATTTT.

Concerning this clonotype: A single base separates this from a much larger clone, so it may be a read error. The chain uses TRBV3-1 and TRBJ1-6; D remains unclear. Between the trimmed V and J ends, which lost 1 base and 14 bases, there was a span of 15 bases. The CDR3 runs to 14 residues. Germline assignment: CDR1 LGHDT and CDR2 YNNKEL (reference sequence). The CDR3 loop is CASSQVGVESTLHF. The CDR3 region has the DNA TGTGCCAGCAGCCAAGTCGGAGTCGAATCAACCCTCCACTTT.

About this clonotype itself: This may be a read error: a much more frequent sequence differs by one nucleotide. The V call is TRBV5-1, the J call TRBJ2-3; no definite D call. Germline lookup yields CDR1 SGHRS and CDR2 YFSETQ. CDR3 length: 15 amino acids. CDR3 protein: CACSLVGRSTDTQYF. Written as DNA, the CDR3 is TGCGCCTGCAGCTTGGTTGGCAGAAGCACAGATACGCAGTATTTT. Filled out from reference TRBV5-1 and TRBJ2-3, the complete variable domain reads KAGVTQTPRYLIKTRGQQVTLSCSPISGHRSVSWYQQTPGQGLQFLFEYFSETQRNKGNFPGRFSGRQFSNSRSEMNVSTLELGDSALYLCACSLVGRSTDTQYFGPGTRLTVL.

The CDR3 region has the DNA TGTGCCAGGAGGGCTAGCGGGAGCAATGAGCAGTTCTTC. This translates into CARRASGSNEQFF. This chain links TRBV2 with TRBJ2-1; 10 positions match TRBD2. Germline lookup yields CDR1 SNHLY and CDR2 FYNNEI. The V segment lost 9 bases and the J segment 6 bases; nucleotides outside the gene matches: 5. This CDR3 contains 13 residues.

About this clonotype itself: A read error may explain this, as a much larger clone is one base away. V usage is TRBV6-1 and J usage is TRBJ1-5; TRBD1 agrees at 8 bases. Trimming removed 5 bases from V and 0 bases from J; junction bases left unmatched: 3. The CDR3 has 15 amino acids. Per the germline V gene, CDR1 is MNHNS and CDR2 is SASEGT. The CDR3 protein is CASSRTGYSNQPQHF. In DNA, the CDR3 is TGTGCCAGCAGTCGGACAGGGTATAGCAATCAGCCCCAGCATTTT.

The CDR3 DNA reads TGCAGTGCTAGATCGGGACTAGCGGGGGCCGGGTACAATGAGCAGTTCTTC. Protein product: CSARSGLAGAGYNEQFF. V gene TRBV20-1 combines with J gene TRBJ2-1, with TRBD2 identical over 14 bases. V lost 2 bases and J lost 4; bases outside the gene matches: 7. Germline V CDR1 and CDR2: DFQATT, SNEGSKA (reference sequence). The CDR3 has 17 amino acids.

This clonotype was found many times. This chain uses TRBV27 with TRBJ2-3, with D maybe TRBD1 (6 bases). This CDR3 is built from 12 residues. Germline V gene sequence: CDR1 MNHEY, CDR2 SMNVEV (reference sequence). V was shortened by 6 bases and J by 9 bases, with 13 bases between the two germline ends. CDR3 residues: CASSTTGKTQYF. The CDR3, as DNA: TGTGCCAGCAGCACCACAGGGAAAACGCAGTATTTT.

This clonotype was found many times. The V call is TRBV28, the J call TRBJ1-1; 7 bases match TRBD1. The CDR3 runs 12 residues. The V segment lost 7 bases and the J segment 7 bases; nucleotides outside the gene matches: 6. Germline V gene data show CDR1 as MDHEN and CDR2 as SYDVKM. The CDR3: CASTRRGIEAFF. DNA of the CDR3: TGTGCCAGCACACGCAGGGGGATTGAAGCTTTCTTT.

At least ten counts were recorded for this clonotype. The V gene is TRBV7-9, the J gene TRBJ1-1, with D hard to call. Trimming took 2 bases from V and 8 from J, leaving 9 bases between them. Germline values: CDR1 SEHNR, CDR2 FQNEAQ (reference sequence). This CDR3 comprises 12 residues. CDR3 in DNA: TGTGCCAGCAGCTTACAGGTTACCGAAGCTTTCTTT. It yields the protein CASSLQVTEAFF.

The J gene is TRBJ2-3, the V gene TRBV10-1, with 8 bases aligning to TRBD2. The ends lost 8 bases at V and 2 bases at J; junction bases unmatched: 15. Germline values: CDR1 WNHNN, CDR2 SYGVQD (reference sequence). This CDR3 is 17 amino acids long. CDR3 nucleotides: TGCGCCAGCGGCCCACGGACTAGCTGGAGACTCACAGATACGCAGTATTTT. This translates into CASGPRTSWRLTDTQYF.

The table lists this clonotype with a few counts. The genes are TRBV7-2 and TRBJ2-5; D might be TRBD2 (6 bases). Per germline, CDR1 SGHTA and CDR2 FQGNSA. Trimming stripped 1 base from V and 4 bases from J, with 19 bases between. The CDR3 sequence is 17 residues long. The CDR3 coding sequence is TGTGCCAGCAGCTTAGGGGGGGTGCAGGTCCGAGGAGAGACCCAGTACTTC. Protein: CASSLGGVQVRGETQYF.

This clonotype was counted once. This may stem from a read error, because a much larger clone lies one nucleotide away. The V call is TRBV28, the J call TRBJ2-7; 8 positions match TRBD1. J was trimmed by 1 base and V by 7 bases; bases with no gene match: 6. There are 14 residues in the CDR3. Germline V CDR1 and CDR2: MDHEN, SYDVKM. The CDR3 DNA reads TGTGCCAGCATGGGGACAGGAAATTCCTACGAGCAGTACTTC. It codes for CASMGTGNSYEQYF. The whole variable domain, remainder taken from reference TRBV28 and TRBJ2-7, is DVKVTQSSRYLVKRTGEKVFLECVQDMDHENMFWYRQDPGLGLRLIYFSYDVKMKEKGDIPEGYSVSREKKERFSLILESASTNQTSMYLCASMGTGNSYEQYFGPGTRLTVT.

With respect to this clonotype: Germline and junction disagree at one end, which may indicate a read error. The gene calls are TRBV5-1 and TRBJ1-3; tentatively, D is TRBD1 (6 bases). CDR3 length: 13 amino acids. CDR1 SGHRS and CDR2 YFSETQ come from the germline V gene. CDR3 loop: CASSPDRGNSIYF. CDR3 nucleotides: TGCGCCAGCAGCCCGGACAGAGGAAACAGCATATATTTT.

There are many counts of this clonotype. The CDR3, as DNA: TGTGCCAGCGCAGCCCTTTCCTACGAGCAGTACTTC. This encodes CASAALSYEQYF. The chain employs TRBV7-2 and TRBJ2-7; D remains ambiguous. This CDR3 has 12 amino acids. V was cut by 8 bases and J by 1 base, with 9 bases left in between. Germline V gene lookup returns CDR1 SGHTA and CDR2 FQGNSA.

V usage is TRBV12-3 or TRBV12-4 and J usage is TRBJ2-7, with unresolved D. This CDR3 comprises 14 residues. Trimming removed 3 bases from V and 5 bases from J, with 14 bases in between. Here the CDR3 reads CASSFPNSANEQYF. DNA of the CDR3: TGTGCCAGCAGTTTTCCGAACTCGGCGAACGAGCAGTACTTC.

There are many counts of this clonotype. V gene TRBV5-1 combines with J gene TRBJ1-4; D gene ambiguous. This CDR3 spans 14 amino acids. Per germline, CDR1 SGHRS and CDR2 YFSETQ. The V end was cut by 2 bases, the J end by 3 bases, with 8 bases between. In DNA form, the CDR3 reads TGCGCCAGCAGCTTCCAGATGGCTAATGAAAAACTGTTTTTT. Translating it yields CASSFQMANEKLFF.

As to this clonotype: This may be a read error, as it is one base from a much larger clone. V gene TRBV7-6 combines with J gene TRBJ1-2; TRBD1 agrees at 7 bases. V shed 6 bases and J 0 bases; nucleotides not matched to a gene: 7. Germline values: CDR1 SGHVS, CDR2 FNYEAQ. The CDR3 loop spans 15 amino acids. In nucleotides, the CDR3 is TGTGCCAGCAGGTTGACAGGGCCCACTAACTATGGCTACACCTTC. It is translated as CASRLTGPTNYGYTF. The entire variable domain, with the rest obtained from reference TRBV7-6 and TRBJ1-2, is as follows: GAGVSQSPRYKVTKRGQDVALRCDPISGHVSLYWYRQALGQGPEFLTYFNYEAQQDKSGLPNDRFSAERPEGSISTLTIQRTEQRDSAMYRCASRLTGPTNYGYTFGSGTRLTVV.

This clonotype has ten or more counts. V and J are TRBV4-3 and TRBJ1-5; the D is unclear. The V end was cut by 5 bases, the J end by 7 bases, with 12 bases between. Germline-derived CDR1 and CDR2 are LGHNA and YSLEER. The CDR3 loop spans 13 amino acids. CDR3: CASSLEIAQPQHF. As DNA, the CDR3 is TGCGCCAGCAGCTTAGAGATTGCCCAGCCCCAGCATTTT.

The V gene is TRBV7-9, the J gene TRBJ2-3; possible D gene TRBD2, 5 bases. Trimming removed 3 bases at V and 1 base at J, with 11 bases between. The CDR3 runs 15 residues. CDR1 SEHNR and CDR2 FQNEAQ come from the germline V gene (reference sequence). CDR3 nucleotide sequence: TGTGCCAGCAGCTTTCAGGCGGGCCGCACAGATACGCAGTATTTT. It specifies CASSFQAGRTDTQYF.

This clonotype was seen repeatedly, ten times or more. V and J are TRBV27 and TRBJ2-2, with 7 positions matching TRBD1. The trim removed 2 bases at V and 1 base at J, leaving 1 base unmatched. CDR1 is MNHEY and CDR2 is SMNVEV in the germline V gene (reference sequence). This CDR3 region has 15 residues. The CDR3 reads CASSLRDRNTGELFF. The CDR3, as DNA: TGTGCCAGCAGTTTACGGGACAGGAACACCGGGGAGCTGTTTTTT.

This clonotype was recorded many times. The rearrangement joins TRBV11-2 to TRBJ2-1; 8 bases are a match to TRBD2. Trimming at V came to 5 bases and at J to 10 bases, leaving 4 bases not matched to a gene. From germline, CDR1 is SGHAT and CDR2 FQNNGV. This CDR3 has 12 residues. The CDR3: CASSIGLAEQFF. The CDR3 region has the DNA TGTGCCAGCAGCATCGGACTAGCAGAGCAGTTCTTC.

The chain uses TRBV29-1 and TRBJ2-7; a weak D match, TRBD2 (6 bases). The germline V gene encodes CDR1 SQVTM and CDR2 ANQGSEA. The CDR3 contains 15 residues. V gave up 5 bases and J gave up 4 bases, with 21 bases separating them. In nucleotides, the CDR3 is TGCAGCGTTACTGGGACCTCCGGGAGAGTTTACGAGCAGTACTTC. Its protein is CSVTGTSGRVYEQYF.

This clonotype was seen a few times. J is TRBJ2-1 and V is TRBV11-2; no firm D call. This CDR3 spans 13 amino acids. V was cut by 3 bases and J by 4 bases, with 7 bases left in between. CDR1 and CDR2 (germline): SGHAT, FQNNGV. The CDR3 spells CASSFSTYNEQFF. The CDR3 nucleotides are TGTGCCAGCAGCTTTTCTACATACAATGAGCAGTTCTTC.

Points on this clonotype: This may be a read error: a much more frequent sequence differs by one nucleotide. The chain combines TRBV14 with TRBJ2-3; D is perhaps TRBD2 (6 bases). Trimming cost V 2 bases and J 2 bases, with 11 bases left between them. The CDR3 totals 15 residues. CDR1 and CDR2 (germline): SGHDN, FVKESK. Written as DNA, the CDR3 is TGTGCCAGCAGCCAAATCGGGGGATACACAGATACGCAGTATTTT. As protein: CASSQIGGYTDTQYF.

In its sample, this clonotype was seen many times. The chain recombines TRBV10-2 with TRBJ2-1; D remains unclear. V was trimmed by 5 bases and J by 3 bases, leaving 8 bases between them. Germline CDR1 and CDR2: WSHSY and SAAADI. This CDR3 has 13 amino acids. The CDR3, as DNA: TGCGCCAGCAGTTCGGGTTTCTACAATGAGCAGTTCTTC. Encoded protein: CASSSGFYNEQFF.

The chain has TRBV12-3 or TRBV12-4 and TRBJ1-2; no definite D call. The V and J ends lost 9 bases and 4 bases respectively, with 12 bases between them. There are 12 residues in the CDR3. CDR3 nucleotides: TGTGCCAGAAGTCCTGCCTTCTATGGCTACACCTTC. Its translation is CARSPAFYGYTF.

A note on this clonotype: Its ends do not fully match the called genes, so a read error is possible. The rearrangement uses TRBV10-3 and TRBJ1-5, with unresolved D. The CDR3 is made up of 12 amino acids. CDR1 and CDR2 from the germline V gene are ENHRY and SYGVKD. For the CDR3, the DNA is TGTGCCATCAGTGATAGCAGTCAGCCCCAGCATTTT. This gives the protein CAISDSSQPQHF.

The chain is built from TRBV7-9 and TRBJ2-7, with a tentative D call TRBD1 (6 bases). Germline lookup yields CDR1 SEHNR and CDR2 FQNEAQ (reference sequence). The CDR3 totals 14 residues. V lost 2 bases, J lost 3 bases, and 11 bases lay in between. CDR3 in DNA: TGTGCCAGCAGCTTAAAGGACAGCTACTACGAGCAGTACTTC. Protein: CASSLKDSYYEQYF. The full variable domain, its missing parts supplied by reference TRBV7-9 and TRBJ2-7, is DTGVSQNPRHKITKRGQNVTFRCDPISEHNRLYWYRQTLGQGPEFLTYFQNEAQLEKSRLLSDRFSAERPKGSFSTLEIQRTEQGDSAMYLCASSLKDSYYEQYFGPGTRLTVT.

This clonotype occurred many times. This chain uses TRBV27 with TRBJ2-7; 10 positions match TRBD2. V shed 3 bases and J 4 bases; nucleotides not matched to a gene: 3. CDR3 size: 14 residues. Per the germline V gene, CDR1 is MNHEY and CDR2 is SMNVEV (reference sequence). CDR3 bases: TGTGCCAGCAGTTTTAGCGGGGGGCGATACGAGCAGTACTTC. It yields the protein CASSFSGGRYEQYF.

This chain connects TRBV7-9 to TRBJ2-1; D possibly corresponds to TRBD1 (5 bases). V was clipped by 5 bases and J by 9 bases, with 20 bases between them. The germline V gene encodes CDR1 SEHNR and CDR2 FQNEAQ (reference sequence). This CDR3 contains 15 residues. This chain's CDR3 is CASSLYRADSVEQFF. DNA for the CDR3: TGTGCCAGCAGCCTATACCGGGCCGACAGCGTTGAGCAGTTCTTC.